This T cell receptor beta chain is drawn from a study of T-cell reconstitution after alpha-beta-depleted transplantation in children. The table lists this clonotype with a few counts. Its antigen is as yet unknown. Whole-study results and caveats: About two months after transplant, alpha-beta T cells reportedly came from several hundred expanded graft clones.

This CDR3 comprises 16 residues. The ends lost 5 bases at V and 0 bases at J; junction bases unmatched: 7. Per the germline V gene, CDR1 is MDHEN and CDR2 is SYDVKM. The authors prepared the TCRbeta library with unique molecular identifiers. TCRdb re-analysed the PCR reads in MiXCR, keeping a single row per CDR3 protein. The sample has about 980,000 distinct CDR3 sequences; around 30% are singletons. Sequencing was performed on PBMCs, mostly from graft donor cells, taken 360 days after TCRalphabeta/CD19-depleted stem cell transplant. This receptor was identified in a boy younger than two who had a stem cell transplant for SCID, so the T cells may come from the graft donor. The chain couples TRBV28 to TRBJ2-4, with 7 bases that match TRBD1. As DNA, the CDR3 is TGTGCCAGCAGTCCCGGACAGGTACTAGCCAAAAACATTCAGTACTTC. Amino acids: CASSPGQVLAKNIQYF.